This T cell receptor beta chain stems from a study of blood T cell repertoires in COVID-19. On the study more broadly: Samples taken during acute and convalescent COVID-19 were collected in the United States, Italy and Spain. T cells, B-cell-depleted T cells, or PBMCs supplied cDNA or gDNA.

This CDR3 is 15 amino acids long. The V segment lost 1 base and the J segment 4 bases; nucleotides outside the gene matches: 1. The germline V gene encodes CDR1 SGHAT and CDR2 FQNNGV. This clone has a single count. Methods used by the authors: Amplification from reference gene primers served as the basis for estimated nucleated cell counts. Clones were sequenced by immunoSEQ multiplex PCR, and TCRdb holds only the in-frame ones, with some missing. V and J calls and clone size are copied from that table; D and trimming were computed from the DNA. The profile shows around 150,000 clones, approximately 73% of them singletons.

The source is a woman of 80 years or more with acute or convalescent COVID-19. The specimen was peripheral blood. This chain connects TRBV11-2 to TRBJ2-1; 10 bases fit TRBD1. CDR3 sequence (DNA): TGTGCCAGCAGCTTAGGGGGACAGGGGTACAATGAGCAGTTCTTC. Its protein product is CASSLGGQGYNEQFF.